This TCR beta chain was sequenced for a study of blood T cell repertoires in COVID-19. About the research overall: Acute-phase and convalescent COVID-19 samples originated in the United States, Italy and Spain. PBMCs, B-cell-depleted T cells, or T cells provided the cDNA or gDNA that made up the material.

Original analysis: Using reference gene primer amplification, nucleated cell counts were estimated. The data were produced by immunoSEQ multiplex PCR, yet TCRdb's version contains in-frame clones alone and is incomplete. Clonal size and the V and J genes are those of that table, whereas D and trimming came from the DNA. Here the sample spans approximately 260,000 clones, around 83% being singletons. The CDR3 is 15 residues long. V lost 0 bases and J lost 4, with 8 bases in between. Germline V CDR1 and CDR2: SGHRS, YFSETQ. The clonotype comes from a woman in her sixties with active or convalescent COVID-19. The rearrangement uses TRBV5-1 and TRBJ1-6; no clear D gene. Sample: peripheral blood. CDR3: CASSLAGVYNSPLHF. The CDR3 bases are TGCGCCAGCAGCTTGGCGGGAGTTTATAATTCACCCCTCCACTTT. Full variable domain (outside the CDR3, taken from reference TRBV5-1 and TRBJ1-6): KAGVTQTPRYLIKTRGQQVTLSCSPISGHRSVSWYQQTPGQGLQFLFEYFSETQRNKGNFPGRFSGRQFSNSRSEMNVSTLELGDSALYLCASSLAGVYNSPLHFGNGTRLTVT.